These 8 T cell receptor beta chains originate from one sample sequenced in a study of healthy donors' naive CD4 and CD8 T cells. Starting from approximately 500 ng of total RNA, TCR libraries were made with linear amplification. Each CDR3 protein is one row after TCRdb ran MiXCR on the reads. Found here are roughly 200,000 distinct CDR3 sequences, nearly 75% of them singletons; the top ten hold around 2%. Sequencing was performed on naive CD4+ and CD8+ T cells sorted from blood, pooled from several donors. Receptor source: a pool of human donors in good health; the sample pools cells from several healthy donors.

The V gene is TRBV19, the J gene TRBJ1-1; D gene ambiguous. The V end was cut by 3 bases, the J end by 0 bases, with 5 bases between. Germline values: CDR1 LNHDA, CDR2 SQIVND (reference sequence). The length of the CDR3 is 13 residues. The DNA for the CDR3 is TGTGCCAGTAGTATTCACATGAACACTGAAGCTTTCTTT. Translating it yields CASSIHMNTEAFF.

This clonotype has a single count. The chain combines TRBV15 with TRBJ1-5; D is ambiguous. The CDR3 is made up of 13 amino acids. V was clipped by 5 bases and J by 2 bases, with 7 bases between them. Per germline, CDR1 LNHNV and CDR2 YYDKDF (reference sequence). CDR3: CATSPDRNQPQHF. The CDR3 bases are TGTGCCACCAGCCCTGATCGCAATCAGCCCCAGCATTTT.

This clonotype was recorded only once. The chain employs TRBV20-1 and TRBJ2-3; 9 bases are shared with TRBD2. The CDR3 runs 16 residues. Germline V gives CDR1 DFQATT, CDR2 SNEGSKA (reference sequence). CDR3 in amino acids: CSPSDLIAGVSDTQYF. Here the CDR3 DNA reads TGCAGCCCCTCGGACTTGATAGCGGGAGTGTCAGATACGCAGTATTTT.

The rearrangement uses TRBV20-1 and TRBJ2-3; 9 bases match TRBD2. The CDR3 extends over 14 amino acids. Unmatched junction bases numbered 6, after V lost 5 bases and J lost 3 bases. Germline-derived CDR1 and CDR2 are DFQATT and SNEGSKA (reference sequence). The CDR3 protein is CSAFFSGSTDTQYF. DNA of the CDR3: TGCAGTGCTTTCTTTAGCGGGAGTACAGATACGCAGTATTTT.

This sequence joins TRBV19 and TRBJ2-7; the D gene could be TRBD1 or TRBD2 (5 bases each). CDR3 length: 15 amino acids. CDR1 and CDR2 (germline): LNHDA, SQIVND (reference sequence). V dropped 3 bases and J dropped 2 bases, with 14 bases sitting between them. The CDR3 DNA sequence: TGTGCCAGTAGTATCCCTTCAGGGAGACCCTACGAGCAGTACTTC. Its translation is CASSIPSGRPYEQYF.

This rearrangement joins TRBV24-1 to TRBJ2-2, with no clear D. The CDR3 runs 14 residues. CDR1 and CDR2 (germline): KGHDR, SFDVKD. Trimming took off 5 bases at V and 6 bases at J, with 12 bases between the two ends. Here the CDR3 DNA reads TGTGCCACCAGTGCCCCTAGTGTCCCCGGGGAGCTGTTTTTT. Amino acid sequence: CATSAPSVPGELFF.

Only a few counts were recorded for this clonotype. The chain employs TRBV5-5 and TRBJ2-7; 9 nucleotides agree with TRBD1. V lost 4 bases, J lost 3 bases, and 5 bases stayed unmatched. The CDR3 has 14 amino acids. Germline V lookup: CDR1 SGHKS, CDR2 YYEKEE (reference sequence). CDR3 DNA: TGTGCCAGCAGCCGACCGGGACAGGGCTACGAGCAGTACTTC. Translated: CASSRPGQGYEQYF.

Here the CDR3 DNA reads TGTGCCAGCAGTTTAAAGTTCGGAGGGGTGGATGAAGCTTTCTTT. It is translated as CASSLKFGGVDEAFF. The rearrangement links TRBV28 to TRBJ1-1; a possible D gene is TRBD1 (5 bases). CDR3 length: 15 amino acids. CDR1 and CDR2 (germline): MDHEN, SYDVKM. Trimming took 2 bases from V and 7 from J, leaving 17 bases between them.